These 30 T cell receptor beta chains originate from one sample sequenced in a study of blood T cell repertoires in COVID-19. Method: immunoSEQ multiplex PCR; TCRdb's copy keeps in-frame clones and lacks some. The sample shows about 220,000 clones, roughly 84% of them seen only once. Sequenced input: peripheral blood. These receptors came from a man aged 35-49 years with active or convalescent COVID-19.

V usage is TRBV7-9 and J usage is TRBJ1-2; 8 bases fit TRBD1. This CDR3 is built from 16 residues. After removal of 4 bases from V and 8 bases from J, the junction contained 15 bases not matched to a gene. The germline gives CDR1 SEHNR, CDR2 FQNEAQ (reference sequence). CDR3 loop: CASSSSGGQGRWGYTF. CDR3 nucleotides: TGTGCCAGCAGCTCTAGTGGAGGACAGGGTCGCTGGGGCTACACCTTC.

The CDR3 DNA sequence: TGTGCCAGTAGTGTACAGGGGGGGAACACTGAAGCTTTCTTT. It specifies CASSVQGGNTEAFF. The genes are TRBV19 and TRBJ1-1, with 8 bases fitting TRBD1. Losses at the gene ends were 5 bases for V and 1 base for J; bases not matched to a gene: 3. This CDR3 has 14 amino acids. Germline V lookup: CDR1 LNHDA, CDR2 SQIVND (reference sequence).

The V gene is TRBV28, the J gene TRBJ1-2; 10 bases align to TRBD1. The CDR3 runs 19 residues. Germline V CDR1 and CDR2: MDHEN, SYDVKM. The junction had 12 bases not matched to a gene; V was cut back by 2 bases and J by 0 bases. This CDR3 reads CASSLRSLWDRGPNYGYTF. DNA of the CDR3: TGTGCCAGCAGTTTACGTTCTTTATGGGACAGGGGCCCTAACTATGGCTACACCTTC.

Concerning this clone itself: Other nucleotide sequences in the sample specify the same CDR3. The rearrangement links TRBV5-1 to TRBJ1-1; D possibly corresponds to TRBD1 (6 bases). Trimming removed 1 base at V and 3 bases at J, with 10 bases between. The CDR3 contains 14 residues. Looked up from germline, CDR1 is SGHRS and CDR2 is YFSETQ. CDR3 sequence (DNA): TGCGCCAGCAGCTTGACAGGGTACGACACTGAAGCTTTCTTT. It yields the protein CASSLTGYDTEAFF.

The chain is built from TRBV19 and TRBJ1-1; the D gene is possibly TRBD1 (5 bases). This CDR3 contains 13 residues. Germline V gene lookup returns CDR1 LNHDA and CDR2 SQIVND (reference sequence). With 10 bases removed from V and 2 bases from J, the gap between germline ends came to 14 bases. CDR3 loop: CATSDRLNTEAFF. The CDR3 nucleotides are TGTGCCACCAGCGACAGACTTAACACTGAAGCTTTCTTT.

About this clone itself: A read error may produce the germline difference seen at one junction end. The chain joins TRBV7-7 to TRBJ1-5; 9 bases fit TRBD1. Germline V gene data show CDR1 as SSHAT and CDR2 as FNYEAQ (reference sequence). The CDR3 has 16 amino acids. CDR3 sequence (DNA): TGTGCTAGCAGCCAAAGGACAGGGGATGGCAATCAGCCCCAGCATTTT. Translated, it gives CASSQRTGDGNQPQHF.

This chain connects TRBV29-1 to TRBJ1-2; 7 nucleotides match TRBD1. The CDR3 has 13 residues. Germline CDR1 and CDR2: SQVTM and ANQGSEA. Trimming at V came to 6 bases and at J to 3 bases, leaving 7 bases not matched to a gene. CDR3 in DNA: TGCAGCGTGGGTAGGACAGGCGACTATGGCTACACCTTC. Translating gives CSVGRTGDYGYTF.

The chain couples TRBV6-4 to TRBJ1-3, with D possibly TRBD1 on 6 matching bases. V was clipped by 5 bases and J by 4 bases, with 18 bases between them. Germline V gives CDR1 MRHNA, CDR2 SNTAGT. The CDR3 is made up of 16 amino acids. CDR3 residues: CASSYTGWHSGNTIYF. The CDR3 nucleotides read TGTGCCAGCAGTTACACAGGGTGGCATTCCGGAAACACCATATATTTT.

This chain joins TRBV12-3 or TRBV12-4 and TRBJ1-1, with D uncertain. The V end lost 7 bases, the J end lost 2 bases, and 8 bases lay between the germline ends. The CDR3 has 12 amino acids. In DNA, the CDR3 is TGTGCCAGCAATTGGCCCAACACTGAAGCTTTCTTT. It yields the protein CASNWPNTEAFF.

The CDR3 DNA is TGTGCCAGCATGACCCGGACAGGAGTCTCCTACGAGCAGTACTTC. Its protein is CASMTRTGVSYEQYF. The J gene is TRBJ2-7, the V gene TRBV28; 7 positions match TRBD1. The CDR3 runs 15 residues. Germline values: CDR1 MDHEN, CDR2 SYDVKM. With 7 bases clipped from V and 0 bases from J, the junction kept 9 bases outside the gene matches.

This clone occurred a few times. This chain uses TRBV27 with TRBJ1-2, with 10 bases lining up with TRBD1. This CDR3 is built from 13 residues. Germline CDR1 reads MNHEY; CDR2 reads SMNVEV (reference sequence). The junction had 9 bases not matched to a gene; V was cut back by 5 bases and J by 12 bases. The DNA for the CDR3 is TGTGCCAGCAGTCCCGGGACAGGGGAATCCAACACCTTC. It codes for CASSPGTGESNTF.

This rearrangement joins TRBV19 to TRBJ2-3; 8 positions match TRBD2. V trimming: 6 bases; J trimming: 3 bases; junction bases outside the gene matches: 2. The V gene's germline CDR1 is LNHDA and CDR2 SQIVND (reference sequence). The CDR3 loop spans 13 amino acids. CDR3 residues: CASRASGTDTQYF. DNA of the CDR3: TGTGCCAGTAGGGCTAGCGGGACAGATACGCAGTATTTT.

V gene TRBV28 combines with J gene TRBJ2-7; D may be TRBD2 (6 bases). From germline, CDR1 is MDHEN and CDR2 SYDVKM. This CDR3 is built from 13 residues. The CDR3 nucleotides read TGTACTAGCAGTTGGGCGGGGAGCTACGAGCAGTACTTC. Encoded protein: CTSSWAGSYEQYF.

V and J are TRBV6-2 or TRBV6-3 and TRBJ1-3; D might be TRBD1 (5 bases). Germline V lookup: CDR1 MNHEY, CDR2 SVGEGT. CDR3 size: 18 residues. V dropped 6 bases and J dropped 0 bases, with 21 bases sitting between them. The CDR3 is CASSPKTDITFSGNTIYF. The CDR3 region has the DNA TGTGCCAGCAGCCCTAAGACAGATATTACCTTCTCTGGAAACACCATATATTTT.

This clone appeared once. The V gene is TRBV3-1 (or the pseudogene TRBV3-2), the J gene TRBJ1-2, with TRBD1 matching over 8 bases. Looked up from germline, CDR1 is LGHDT and CDR2 is YNNKEL (reference sequence). This CDR3 has 15 amino acids. V lost 4 bases and J lost 3; bases outside the gene matches: 7. CDR3 region: CASSPRTGRDYGYTF. For the CDR3, the DNA is TGTGCCAGCAGCCCACGGACAGGGAGGGACTATGGCTACACCTTC.

The chain combines TRBV7-9 with TRBJ2-1; TRBD2 matches 13 bases. Germline CDR1 is SEHNR and CDR2 is FQNEAQ (reference sequence). The CDR3 has 14 residues. V gave up 5 bases and J gave up 9 bases; unmatched junction bases: 4. CDR3 bases: TGTGCCAGCAGCCGGACTAGCGGGAGTCCTGAGCAGTTCTTC. It is translated as CASSRTSGSPEQFF. Full variable domain (outside the CDR3, taken from reference TRBV7-9 and TRBJ2-1): DTGVSQNPRHKITKRGQNVTFRCDPISEHNRLYWYRQTLGQGPEFLTYFQNEAQLEKSRLLSDRFSAERPKGSFSTLEIQRTEQGDSAMYLCASSRTSGSPEQFFGPGTRLTVL.

The genes are TRBV28 and TRBJ1-6, with TRBD1 identical over 8 bases. Per the germline V gene, CDR1 is MDHEN and CDR2 is SYDVKM. The CDR3 sequence is 16 residues long. V was clipped by 3 bases and J by 10 bases; unmatched bases: 11. The CDR3 coding sequence is TGTGCCAGCAGTTTCAGTCAGGGGGCGCAAAAATCACCCCTCCACTTT. Translated, it gives CASSFSQGAQKSPLHF.

This clone has only one observation. The chain links TRBV2 to TRBJ1-4, with D possibly being TRBD1 (5 bases). The germline V and J ends were trimmed by 4 bases and 8 bases, with 14 bases remaining between them. CDR1 and CDR2 (germline): SNHLY, FYNNEI. The CDR3 length is 14 residues. This CDR3 is CASSVGRAEEKLFF. CDR3 bases: TGTGCCAGCAGTGTGGGCAGGGCGGAAGAAAAACTGTTTTTT. The whole variable domain, filled in from reference TRBV2 and TRBJ1-4, reads EPEVTQTPSHQVTQMGQEVILRCVPISNHLYFYWYRQILGQKVEFLVSFYNNEISEKSEIFDDQFSVERPDGSNFTLKIRSTKLEDSAMYFCASSVGRAEEKLFFGSGTQLSVL.

About this clone: Other DNA variants within this sample encode the same CDR3. This rearrangement joins TRBV28 to TRBJ2-7; 8 nucleotides agree with TRBD1. After removal of 6 bases from V and 5 bases from J, the junction contained 6 bases not matched to a gene. The V gene's germline CDR1 is MDHEN and CDR2 SYDVKM. The CDR3 sequence is 13 residues long. The CDR3 DNA sequence: TGTGCCAGCAGCCCCGGACAGGGAGACGAGCAGTACTTC. It is translated as CASSPGQGDEQYF.

The chain uses TRBV19 and TRBJ2-2; D possibly corresponds to TRBD2 (5 bases). Germline V CDR1 and CDR2: LNHDA, SQIVND (reference sequence). The CDR3 length is 13 residues. V lost 9 bases and J 4 bases, leaving 12 bases between the germline ends. The CDR3 nucleotides are TGTGCCAGCCGAGGGCCGGGCACCGGGGAGCTGTTTTTT. This gives the protein CASRGPGTGELFF.

The chain has TRBV15 and TRBJ1-3, with D uncertain. Trimming cost V 1 base and J 2 bases, with 12 bases left between them. Looked up from germline, CDR1 is LNHNV and CDR2 is YYDKDF (reference sequence). This CDR3 is 16 amino acids long. The CDR3 coding sequence is TGTGCCACCAGCAGAGGTCGTGGGCAGGCTGGAAACACCATATATTTT. It is translated as CATSRGRGQAGNTIYF.

The chain couples TRBV7-2 to TRBJ1-2; 9 bases match TRBD1. Germline V CDR1 and CDR2: SGHTA, FQGNSA. The trim removed 4 bases at V and 3 bases at J, leaving 12 bases unmatched. The CDR3 spans 17 residues. CDR3 loop: CASSWEAGTGTDYGYTF. The CDR3 region has the DNA TGTGCCAGCAGCTGGGAGGCCGGGACAGGGACTGACTATGGCTACACCTTC.

The rearrangement uses TRBV6-1 and TRBJ2-1, with TRBD2 as a possible D gene (6 bases). The V and J ends lost 0 bases and 3 bases respectively, with 12 bases between them. The CDR3 extends over 16 amino acids. Germline V gene data show CDR1 as MNHNS and CDR2 as SASEGT. The CDR3, as DNA: TGTGCCAGCAGTGAAGCGCTTGGACTACGCTACAATGAGCAGTTCTTC. Translating it yields CASSEALGLRYNEQFF.

The chain combines TRBV16 with TRBJ2-2; possibly TRBD2 for D (5 bases). Germline-derived CDR1 and CDR2 are KGHSY and FQNENV. The CDR3 length is 16 residues. Trimming cost V 2 bases and J 0 bases, with 10 bases left between them. CDR3 bases: TGTGCCAGCAGCCAAGGAATGGGAGCGAACACCGGGGAGCTGTTTTTT. Translating it yields CASSQGMGANTGELFF.

The chain couples TRBV4-1 to TRBJ1-1; the D is unclear. Germline V gene lookup returns CDR1 MGHRA and CDR2 YSYEKL. The CDR3 totals 15 residues. Trimming shortened V by 2 bases and J by 3 bases, and 13 bases separated the two germline ends. CDR3 sequence reads: CASSQPSSSYTEAFF. The CDR3 DNA reads as TGCGCCAGCAGCCAACCCTCGAGCTCGTACACTGAAGCTTTCTTT.

The rearrangement uses TRBV6-4 and TRBJ1-2, with D unresolved. The CDR3 covers 13 residues. Germline CDR1 is MRHNA and CDR2 is SNTAGT. The V and J ends lost 2 bases and 4 bases respectively, with 8 bases between them. As DNA, the CDR3 is TGTGCCAGCAGTGACAACAAGATCTATGGCTACACCTTC. This encodes CASSDNKIYGYTF.

The chain uses TRBV7-3 and TRBJ1-2, with TRBD1 identical over 7 bases. V lost 5 bases to trimming and J lost 2 bases; unmatched junction nucleotides: 5. Germline V gene data show CDR1 as SGHTA and CDR2 as FQGTGA. This CDR3 spans 14 amino acids. The CDR3: CASSPDRANYGYTF. The CDR3 DNA reads as TGTGCCAGCAGCCCAGACAGGGCCAACTATGGCTACACCTTC.

In its sample, this clone was seen once. The rearrangement links TRBV7-3 to TRBJ2-3; TRBD2 aligns across 7 bases. The CDR3 loop spans 15 amino acids. Unmatched junction bases numbered 11, after V lost 9 bases and J lost 2 bases. CDR1 is SGHTA, CDR2 FQGTGA, per germline. CDR3 coding DNA: TGTGCCAGTACTCGGGGCGGGGGATTCACAGATACGCAGTATTTT. This codes for CASTRGGGFTDTQYF.

This chain's CDR3 is CASSLGGLAGNLKMETQYF. The CDR3, as DNA: TGTGCCAGCAGCTTAGGGGGACTAGCGGGAAATCTTAAGATGGAGACCCAGTACTTC. The genes are TRBV7-3 and TRBJ2-5; 13 positions agree with TRBD2. CDR1 SGHTA and CDR2 FQGTGA come from the germline V gene. The CDR3 has 19 amino acids. With 2 bases clipped from V and 5 bases from J, the junction kept 14 bases outside the gene matches.

This clone occurred once. The V and J genes are TRBV19 and TRBJ1-5, with a weak D call TRBD1 (6 bases). V was pared by 5 bases and J by 4 bases, with 15 bases between. The CDR3 loop spans 15 amino acids. The germline V gene has CDR1 LNHDA and CDR2 SQIVND (reference sequence). CDR3 amino acids: CASSVGQMKNQPQHF. Written as DNA, the CDR3 is TGTGCCAGTAGTGTCGGACAGATGAAGAATCAGCCCCAGCATTTT.